A selection of T cell receptor beta chains follows, all from one sample in a study of blood T cells in healthy people across ages. TCRdb re-called the 5' RACE reads through MiXCR, storing one row per CDR3 protein. The sample lists fewer than 900,000 distinct CDR3 sequences; roughly 47% were seen once. The sample was blood. Receptors originate from a woman between 55 and 75 years old in good health. The CDR3 runs from the conserved cysteine through the conserved F or W. D genes are given only for firm matches. Clone size appears in some rows only: once, few, many, or a class for an expanded clone.

J: TRBJ2-7; size: -; V: TRBV6-5; D: TRBD1; DNA: TGTGCCAGCAGTCCCTCGGGACAGGGGGACGAGCAGTACTTC; CDR3: CASSPSGQGDEQYF
J: TRBJ2-3; size: -; V: TRBV5-1; D: -; DNA: TGCGCCAGCACGTACAGGGTAGGCACAGATACGCAGTATTTT; CDR3: CASTYRVGTDTQYF
J: TRBJ2-2; size: few; V: TRBV4-2; D: TRBD2; DNA: TGTGCCAGCAGCCACAGGATCGGACTAGCGGGGGACGGGGAGCTGTTTTTT; CDR3: CASSHRIGLAGDGELFF
J: TRBJ1-4; size: -; V: TRBV2; D: -; DNA: TGTGCCAGCAGTGAAGGGGGACGGGGGAAAATGTGGCTGTTTTTT; CDR3: CASSEGGRGKMWLFF
J: TRBJ1-6; size: few; V: TRBV20-1; D: -; DNA: TGCAGTGCTAATGGGCAGAGGGATTCACCCCTCCACTTT; CDR3: CSANGQRDSPLHF
J: TRBJ2-7; size: -; V: TRBV20-1; D: -; DNA: TGCAGTGCTAGAGAGCCAGGGGTGGGGGACATAAACGAGCAGTACTTC; CDR3: CSAREPGVGDINEQYF
J: TRBJ2-7; size: -; V: TRBV6-5; D: -; DNA: TGTGCCAGCAGTTACCAACGCCGTTCCGGGACAACTTACGAGCAGTACTTC; CDR3: CASSYQRRSGTTYEQYF
J: TRBJ1-5; size: -; V: TRBV7-9; D: TRBD1; DNA: TGTGCCAGCAGCTTGGGAATGGCGGGACAGCTCAATCGGCCCCAGCATTTT; CDR3: CASSLGMAGQLNRPQHF
J: TRBJ2-5; size: -; V: TRBV10-3; D: -; DNA: TGTGCCATCAGTAAGGACGGATCGCAAGAGACCCAGTACTTC; CDR3: CAISKDGSQETQYF
J: TRBJ1-2; size: few; V: TRBV25-1; D: -; DNA: TGTGCCAGCAGTGAATGGGGGTCGGCTGGCTACACCTTC; CDR3: CASSEWGSAGYTF
J: TRBJ1-5; size: few; V: TRBV9; D: -; DNA: TGTGCCAGCAGCGTCACCGGGGATAAGCCCCAGCATTTT; CDR3: CASSVTGDKPQHF
J: TRBJ2-4; size: -; V: TRBV9; D: -; DNA: TGTGCCAGCAGCGGAACAGGGGCGGGAGAGCAGTACTTC; CDR3: CASSGTGAGEQYF
J: TRBJ2-5; size: many; V: TRBV7-3; D: -; DNA: TGTGCCAGCGGACTTCTCTACAATGAGCAGTACTTC; CDR3: CASGLLYNEQYF
J: TRBJ2-3; size: -; V: TRBV3-1; D: -; DNA: TGTGCCAGCAGCCAAGATGACCGCCTCCGCACAGATACGCAGTATTTT; CDR3: CASSQDDRLRTDTQYF
J: TRBJ1-1; size: few; V: TRBV7-9; D: -; DNA: TGTGCCAGCAGCTTGATTGGTATGAACACTGAAGCTTTCTTT; CDR3: CASSLIGMNTEAFF
J: TRBJ2-5; size: few; V: TRBV4-1; D: TRBD1; DNA: TGCGCCAGCAGCTTCGGCTTTGACAGGGGCCTCCAAGAGACCCAGTACTTC; CDR3: CASSFGFDRGLQETQYF
J: TRBJ2-3; size: few; V: TRBV27; D: -; DNA: TGTGCCAGCAGTTCATTTGATACGCAGTATTTT; CDR3: CASSSFDTQYF
J: TRBJ2-3; size: -; V: TRBV6-5; D: -; DNA: TGTGCCAGCAGTCCCAGACAGTTCACAGATACGCAGTATTTT; CDR3: CASSPRQFTDTQYF
J: TRBJ2-7; size: few; V: TRBV10-2; D: TRBD1; DNA: TGCGCCAGCAGTGAGGACAGGGGGTCCTACGAGCAGTACTTC; CDR3: CASSEDRGSYEQYF
J: TRBJ1-1; size: few; V: TRBV6-5; D: -; DNA: TGTGCCAGCAGTTTTATCTCCATGCGTTTGGGCACTGAAGCTTTCTTT; CDR3: CASSFISMRLGTEAFF
J: TRBJ2-5; size: -; V: TRBV12-5; D: TRBD2; DNA: TGTGCTAGTGGTTTCCCCAGGACTAGCGGGGCTCGGGAGCAGTACTTC; CDR3: CASGFPRTSGAREQYF
J: TRBJ1-5; size: many; V: TRBV12-3/TRBV12-4; D: -; DNA: TGTGCCAGCATGAGAGGGGGCAATCAGCCCCAGCATTTT; CDR3: CASMRGGNQPQHF
J: TRBJ1-1; size: -; V: TRBV18; D: -; DNA: TGTGCCAGCTCGAAGCAGGGCGGGGACACTGAAGCTTTCTTT; CDR3: CASSKQGGDTEAFF
J: TRBJ2-1; size: -; V: TRBV29-1; D: -; DNA: TGCAGCGTTGCGATGGCGGGTTACAATGAGCAGTTCTTC; CDR3: CSVAMAGYNEQFF
J: TRBJ2-3; size: -; V: TRBV11-2; D: -; DNA: TGTGCCAGCAGCCACAGGGCAGATACGCAGTATTTT; CDR3: CASSHRADTQYF
J: TRBJ1-5; size: few; V: TRBV20-1; D: TRBD1; DNA: TGCAGTGCTAGTTCTCGACAGGGCTGGGAGAATCAGCCCCAGCATTTT; CDR3: CSASSRQGWENQPQHF
J: TRBJ2-5; size: -; V: TRBV27; D: TRBD2; DNA: TGTGCCAGCAGTTCCCGACTAGCCCATGAGCAGTACTTC; CDR3: CASSSRLAHEQYF
J: TRBJ2-7; size: -; V: TRBV24-1; D: -; DNA: TGTGCCACCAGTGATTCGGGATCCTACGAGCAGTACTTC; CDR3: CATSDSGSYEQYF
J: TRBJ2-3; size: -; V: TRBV3-1; D: -; DNA: TGTGCCAGCAGCCAAGAGGGGGAACTAGGGACGCAGTATTTT; CDR3: CASSQEGELGTQYF
J: TRBJ2-7; size: many; V: TRBV7-2; D: TRBD1; DNA: TGTGCCAGCAGCACTGGGACAGCGGTCTCCTACGAGCAGTACTTC; CDR3: CASSTGTAVSYEQYF
J: TRBJ2-7; size: many; V: TRBV4-3; D: TRBD1; DNA: TGCGCCAGCAGCCAGGGGACAGGCTTCTACGAGCAGTACTTC; CDR3: CASSQGTGFYEQYF
J: TRBJ2-1; size: once; V: TRBV7-9; D: -; DNA: TGTGCCAGCAGTTATCAAGGGCAGATAGGGCAGTTCTTC; CDR3: CASSYQGQIGQFF
J: TRBJ2-5; size: -; V: TRBV15; D: -; DNA: TGTGCCACCAGCAGAGTACCTTGGACAGTAGAATTGACCCAGTACTTC; CDR3: CATSRVPWTVELTQYF
J: TRBJ2-1; size: few; V: TRBV20-1; D: -; DNA: TGCAGTGCTCAGGTGGCGTCGAGCTCCTACAATGAGCAGTTCTTC; CDR3: CSAQVASSSYNEQFF
J: TRBJ2-5; size: -; V: TRBV20-1; D: TRBD2; DNA: TGCAGTGCTGCCCCGGCGGGGGGCTCACAAGAGACCCAGTACTTC; CDR3: CSAAPAGGSQETQYF
J: TRBJ1-2; size: few; V: TRBV7-2; D: TRBD1; DNA: TGTGCCAGCAGCTGGGACAGCTATTATGGCTACACCTTC; CDR3: CASSWDSYYGYTF
J: TRBJ2-3; size: few; V: TRBV6-1; D: -; DNA: TGTGCCAGCAGGTCATCCGGTAGGGGGCAGTATTTT; CDR3: CASRSSGRGQYF
J: TRBJ2-1; size: many; V: TRBV7-9; D: -; DNA: TGTGCCAGCAGCTCTCGGGGTAAAGAACTATCCTCCCACAATGAGCAGTTCTTC; CDR3: CASSSRGKELSSHNEQFF
J: TRBJ2-5; size: -; V: TRBV5-1; D: TRBD2; DNA: TGCGCCAGCAGCTTCAAGGGACGAGCGGGAGAAGAGACCCAGTACTTC; CDR3: CASSFKGRAGEETQYF
J: TRBJ2-5; size: -; V: TRBV15; D: -; DNA: TGTGCCACCAGCAGCGAGGCCACCACCAGAAATGAGCAGTACTTC; CDR3: CATSSEATTRNEQYF
J: TRBJ2-5; size: -; V: TRBV7-9; D: TRBD2; DNA: TGTGCCAGCATGCTAGCGGTTGCCAATGAGCAGTACTTC; CDR3: CASMLAVANEQYF
J: TRBJ1-3; size: -; V: TRBV30; D: -; DNA: TGTGCCTGGAGTGGTGGACACTCTGGAAACACCATATATTTT; CDR3: CAWSGGHSGNTIYF
J: TRBJ2-7; size: -; V: TRBV20-1; D: TRBD2; DNA: TGCAGTGCTAGAGGAGATGGGACTAGTAGCTACAATGAGCAGTACTTC; CDR3: CSARGDGTSSYNEQYF
J: TRBJ2-7; size: -; V: TRBV28; D: -; DNA: TGTGCCAGCAGTGCGCTAGCGCCTAGCTCCTACGAGCAGTACTTC; CDR3: CASSALAPSSYEQYF
J: TRBJ2-1; size: -; V: TRBV29-1; D: -; DNA: TGCAGCGTCGCTAATCTAGCGTACAATGAGCAGTTCTTC; CDR3: CSVANLAYNEQFF
J: TRBJ1-2; size: -; V: TRBV20-1; D: -; DNA: TGCAGTGCTAGAGATTCGGGAAGGGGAACGGCCTATGGCTACACCTTC; CDR3: CSARDSGRGTAYGYTF
J: TRBJ1-1; size: -; V: TRBV6-4; D: -; DNA: TGTGCCAGCAGTGGAGGGGCCCGGGGTGAAGCTTTCTTT; CDR3: CASSGGARGEAFF
J: TRBJ2-1; size: many; V: TRBV29-1; D: TRBD2; DNA: TGCAGCGTGGATAAGGGACTAGCGGTTGAGCAGTTCTTC; CDR3: CSVDKGLAVEQFF